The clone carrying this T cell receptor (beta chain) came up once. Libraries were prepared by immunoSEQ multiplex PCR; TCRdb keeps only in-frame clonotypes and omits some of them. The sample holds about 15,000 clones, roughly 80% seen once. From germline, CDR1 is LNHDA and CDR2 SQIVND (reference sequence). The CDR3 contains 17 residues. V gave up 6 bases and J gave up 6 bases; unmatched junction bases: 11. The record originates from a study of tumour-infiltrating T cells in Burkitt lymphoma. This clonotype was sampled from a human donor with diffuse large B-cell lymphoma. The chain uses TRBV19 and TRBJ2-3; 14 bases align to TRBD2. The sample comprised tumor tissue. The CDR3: CASSLRSGTSGSDTQYF. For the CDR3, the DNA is TGTGCCAGTAGCTTACGAAGCGGGACTAGCGGGAGCGATACGCAGTATTTT.